This TCR beta chain is from a study of blood T cells in healthy people across ages. The wider study: T cells yielded about one barcoded beta molecule per two cells through template switching.

Then a second PCR, running roughly 7 to 11 cycles, was carried out with a sample-barcoded 5' primer and a J-beta primer mix. Unique molecular identifiers of 12 random nucleotides labeled each cDNA. TCRdb re-called the 5' RACE reads with MiXCR, one entry per CDR3 protein. The sample shows 1.5 million to 1.8 million distinct CDR3 sequences, less than 45% of them seen only once. As regards this clonotype: A read error is possible here, since a much larger clone lies one base away.

CDR3 length equals 15 residues. Germline V lookup: CDR1 MDHEN, CDR2 SYDVKM. Each of the donors had approximately 10 milliliters of peripheral blood drawn into EDTA-treated Vacutainer tubes. This TCR was sampled from a woman between 18 and 29 years old in good health. This chain joins TRBV28 and TRBJ2-1, with D perhaps matching TRBD1 or TRBD2 (5 bases each). The end of the DNA fits TRBJ2-7 better, so the J call may be wrong. Material: blood. The CDR3 sequence is CASSKGRIGGNEQYF. The CDR3 nucleotides are TGTGCCAGCAGTAAGGGGCGTATTGGGGGAAATGAGCAGTACTTC.